The following is a TCR beta chain sequence with its context. What it binds is unknown. The data derive from a study of graft-versus-host responses after intestinal transplantation. The wider study: Transplantation in recipients was multivisceral, liver-intestinal, or isolated intestinal.

CDR3 length equals 19 residues. Germline CDR1 LNHDA, CDR2 SQIVND (reference sequence). V lost 1 base and J 3 bases, leaving 24 bases between the germline ends. Sequencing was performed with immunoSEQ multiplex PCR; in TCRdb, only in-frame clones are kept and a portion is missing. The sample holds 50,000 or so clones, around 90% seen once. Study observations and caveats: Allograft graft-versus-host to host-versus-graft clonal ratios ran high in patients with graft-donor T cell macrochimerism. In recipient marrow, GvH clones were found, and some appeared first in ileum or blood.

The origin of this receptor is a human donor who was the organ donor for an intestinal transplant. This chain joins TRBV19 and TRBJ1-1, with D unclear. The sample here was unstimulated CD4+ T cells sorted from spleen or lymph node cells, taken before transplant. The chain's CDR3 is CASSIVGLRADSSHTEAFF. DNA for the CDR3: TGTGCCAGTAGTATAGTCGGGTTGAGGGCAGATAGCTCCCACACTGAAGCTTTCTTT.